This TCR beta chain originates from a study of T cell clonality in common variable immunodeficiency. CVID subjects had received replacement immunoglobulin for at least one year. Blood came from CVID subjects not ill and not taking immunomodulatory or immunosuppressive medication. Study outcomes and limitations: T cell subpopulation sequencing would be needed to explain CVID clonality. CVID subjects had higher TCRbeta clonality than healthy controls, most marked in about a third. Common variable immunodeficiency TCR beta sequences reportedly had fewer deletions and N-nucleotide insertions.

Assay: immunoSEQ multiplex PCR; the TCRdb copy retains only in-frame clones and omits some. The sample's table shows about 15,000 clones. As concerns this clone: The antigen is undetermined. The read halts 3 residues ahead of the CDR3 end, with the missing end drawn from the germline J gene.

Germline V gives CDR1 DFQATT, CDR2 SNEGSKA (reference sequence). V lost 4 bases and J lost 1, with 14 bases in between. The CDR3 is made up of 15 amino acids. This receptor was identified in a human donor with common variable immunodeficiency. Sequenced sample: peripheral blood mononuclear cells. The chain carries TRBV20-1 and TRBJ1-5; no firm D call. The chain's CDR3 is CSATGPGGSNQPQHF. The covered CDR3 bases are TGCAGTGCTACTGGACCCGGCGGGAGCAATCAGCCC.